Sequencing of this TCR beta chain was carried out in a study of human T cells and chemical hapten exposure. The wider study: A 2 cm by 2 cm inner upper arm patch received 2% DPC for sensitization. The study's findings and limits: PT1 expanded TCR counts and patch test score correlated positively.

TCRdb reprocessed the RACE reads via MiXCR and lists one record per CDR3 protein. This sample has around 110,000 distinct CDR3 sequences, with 12% found just once. As regards this clonotype: Its specificity is unknown.

Per germline, CDR1 DFQATT and CDR2 SNEGSKA (reference sequence). The CDR3 has 17 residues. Losses at the gene ends were 5 bases for V and 2 bases for J; bases not matched to a gene: 10. Time point specified: patch test 1, 2 weeks after DPC sensitization. Treatment meaning: therapeutic diphenylcyclopropenone sensitization with weekly scalp DPC. V gene TRBV20-1 combines with J gene TRBJ2-3; 13 bases match TRBD2. Source: whole blood, taken in connection with sensitization to the hapten diphenylcyclopropenone (DPC). This clonotype was obtained from a woman aged 50 to 60 with alopecia areata. Some clones in this sample may be carry-over from other donors' samples. DNA for the CDR3: TGCAGTGCTCCTTCGGGACTAGCGGGGATTAACACAGATACGCAGTATTTT. Amino acids: CSAPSGLAGINTDTQYF.